Presented here are 18 T cell receptor beta chains from one specimen sequenced in a study of persistence of HIV-infected CD4 T cells. Their recognized antigens are unknown. An overlapping HIV-1 Gag peptide pool stimulated these cells at about 0.94 ug/peptide/mL. Sorting selected CD4+ T cells upregulating both CD40 ligand and CD69. The libraries were made with immunoSEQ version 4 in survey mode. TCRdb keeps only in-frame clones here, not all; method: immunoSEQ multiplex PCR. The profile covers about 30,000 clones, with 65% to 75% appearing a single time and roughly 1.5% taken by the ten largest. The starting material was CD4+ T cells sorted from PBMCs after approximately 19-hour stimulation, obtained from a patient who received antiretroviral therapy. These receptor sequences come from an adult man with HIV who was CMV-seropositive.

The table lists this clone with a count of one. The CDR3 nucleotides read TGTGCCATCAGAGGGACAGCACTTAATTCACCCCTCCACTTT. It codes for CAIRGTALNSPLHF. This sequence joins TRBV10-3 and TRBJ1-6; 7 positions match TRBD1. The J segment lost 6 bases and the V segment lost 6 bases, leaving 5 bases of the junction unmatched. CDR3 length equals 14 residues. Per germline, CDR1 ENHRY and CDR2 SYGVKD.

This chain uses TRBV27 with TRBJ1-5; D unclear. CDR3 size: 14 residues. CDR1 is MNHEY and CDR2 is SMNVEV in the germline V gene (reference sequence). The ends were cut back, 5 bases at V and 4 bases at J, with 12 bases in the middle. The CDR3 DNA follows: TGTGCCAGCAGTCTCCGGGAATCTAATCAGCCCCAGCATTTT. Amino acids: CASSLRESNQPQHF.

The CDR3 bases are TGTGCCAGCAGCTCTACAAACGGACCTTACAATGAGCAGTTCTTC. Amino acid sequence: CASSSTNGPYNEQFF. V and J are TRBV7-8 and TRBJ2-1; no definite D call. V dropped 4 bases and J dropped 4 bases, with 14 bases sitting between them. In germline, CDR1 is SGHVS, CDR2 FQNEAQ. The CDR3 has 15 amino acids.

The chain uses TRBV2 and TRBJ2-1; the D gene is possibly TRBD1 (6 bases). This CDR3 region has 14 residues. Trimming shortened V by 8 bases and J by 7 bases, and 18 bases separated the two germline ends. CDR1 and CDR2 from the germline V gene are SNHLY and FYNNEI. The CDR3 is CASLRDTQWNEQFF. The CDR3 DNA is TGTGCCAGCCTCCGGGACACACAGTGGAATGAGCAGTTCTTC.

V gene TRBV5-4 combines with J gene TRBJ2-7, with TRBD2 matching over 9 bases. The CDR3 sequence is 14 residues long. Trimming at V came to 4 bases and at J to 4 bases, leaving 6 bases not matched to a gene. CDR1 is SGHNT, CDR2 YYREEE, per germline (reference sequence). This CDR3 reads CASSPGTSRYEQYF. DNA for the CDR3: TGTGCCAGCAGCCCCGGGACTAGCCGGTACGAGCAGTACTTC.

In its sample, this clone was seen a few times. This sequence joins TRBV6-5 and TRBJ1-1; tentative D call: TRBD1 (6 bases). Germline CDR1 MNHEY, CDR2 SVGAGI. This CDR3 is built from 15 residues. V was trimmed by 7 bases and J by 1 base, leaving 16 bases between them. Written as DNA, the CDR3 is TGTGCCAGCATTCCTCCGGGACAACCGAACACTGAAGCTTTCTTT. It is translated as CASIPPGQPNTEAFF.

This chain uses TRBV18 with TRBJ2-1; no definite D call. The CDR3 is 16 residues long. Looked up from germline, CDR1 is KGHSH and CDR2 is LQKENI. Trimming cost V 0 bases and J 0 bases, with 9 bases left between them. The CDR3 DNA reads as TGTGCCAGCTCACCACCGGGTATCAGCTCCTACAATGAGCAGTTCTTC. The encoded protein is CASSPPGISSYNEQFF.

The chain links TRBV25-1 to TRBJ1-2, with 9 bases matching TRBD1. The germline CDR1 and CDR2 sequences are MGHDK and SYGVNS. V lost 0 bases to trimming and J lost 6 bases; unmatched junction nucleotides: 5. The CDR3 runs to 15 residues. The CDR3 DNA reads as TGTGCCAGCAGTGAATATACAGGGGGCGCGGATGGCTACACCTTC. Protein product: CASSEYTGGADGYTF.

The table lists this clone with a few counts. The J gene is TRBJ1-1, the V gene TRBV6-6; possibly TRBD1 for D (6 bases). Germline V gene lookup returns CDR1 MNHNY and CDR2 SVGAGI (reference sequence). CDR3 length: 15 residues. The ends were cut back, 0 bases at V and 1 base at J, with 9 bases in the middle. The CDR3 here is CASSYSGGRNTEAFF. CDR3 DNA sequence: TGTGCCAGCAGTTACTCGGGGGGCCGGAACACTGAAGCTTTCTTT.

This clone was detected only a few times. V is TRBV18 and J is TRBJ2-1; TRBD2 aligns across 8 bases. J lost 10 bases, V lost 3 bases, and 11 bases had no gene match. The germline V gene has CDR1 KGHSH and CDR2 LQKENI. CDR3 length: 15 amino acids. The CDR3 spells CASSPPAGGSREQFF. The CDR3 DNA follows: TGTGCCAGCTCACCCCCGGCGGGGGGCTCCAGGGAGCAGTTCTTC.

The chain employs TRBV6-1 and TRBJ2-5, with TRBD1 identical over 9 bases. Trimming removed 2 bases from V and 4 bases from J; junction bases left unmatched: 11. Germline values: CDR1 MNHNS, CDR2 SASEGT. The CDR3 runs to 17 residues. In DNA form, the CDR3 reads TGTGCCAGCAGTGAACCGGTCCCCGGACAGGGGCGAGAGACCCAGTACTTC. Translation gives CASSEPVPGQGRETQYF.

This clone has more than one count but fewer than ten. Here the CDR3 DNA reads TGTGCCAGCAGCTTTGCCGGGGAGCTGTTTTTT. Amino acid sequence: CASSFAGELFF. The chain combines TRBV5-6 with TRBJ2-2; D is unresolved. The CDR3 loop spans 11 amino acids. The germline V gene has CDR1 SGHDT and CDR2 YYEEEE. Trimming removed 2 bases at V and 6 bases at J, with 2 bases between.

The chain joins TRBV2 to TRBJ2-7; 10 bases align to TRBD1. V trimming: 5 bases; J trimming: 6 bases; junction bases outside the gene matches: 10. The germline gives CDR1 SNHLY, CDR2 FYNNEI. The CDR3 sequence is 15 residues long. The chain's CDR3 is CASSFMGQGTGEQYF. CDR3 coding DNA: TGTGCCAGCAGTTTTATGGGACAGGGGACGGGCGAGCAGTACTTC.

The chain combines TRBV6-1 with TRBJ2-7; D unclear. Trimming removed 1 base at V and 3 bases at J, with 7 bases between. Germline lookup yields CDR1 MNHNS and CDR2 SASEGT. This CDR3 has 13 residues. The CDR3 loop reads CASSEEYGYEQYF. The CDR3, as DNA: TGTGCCAGCAGTGAAGAGTACGGCTACGAGCAGTACTTC.

J is TRBJ2-3 and V is TRBV2; no reliable D call. This CDR3 has 14 residues. V shed 4 bases and J shed 0 bases, with 8 bases lying between them. The germline V gene has CDR1 SNHLY and CDR2 FYNNEI. The CDR3 is CASSGITSTDTQYF. The CDR3, as DNA: TGTGCCAGCAGTGGTATTACTAGCACAGATACGCAGTATTTT.

This clone has more than one count but fewer than ten. V gene TRBV5-4 combines with J gene TRBJ1-5; D is possibly TRBD1 (5 bases). This CDR3 is built from 15 residues. V gave up 0 bases and J gave up 8 bases, with 15 bases separating them. Germline CDR1 and CDR2: SGHNT and YYREEE (reference sequence). CDR3 in DNA: TGTGCCAGCAGCTTGGGGGGGACGAGGTCGGAGCCCCAGCATTTT. Amino acid sequence: CASSLGGTRSEPQHF.

The chain employs TRBV19 and TRBJ2-7; the D gene is possibly TRBD1 (6 bases). This CDR3 comprises 13 residues. Trimming left V 6 bases short and J 6 bases short, with 15 bases between. Germline V gene lookup returns CDR1 LNHDA and CDR2 SQIVND (reference sequence). This chain's CDR3 is CASSQQGRGEQYF. The CDR3 coding sequence is TGTGCCAGTAGCCAACAGGGTCGAGGCGAGCAGTACTTC.

The J gene is TRBJ2-7, the V gene TRBV7-6; possibly TRBD1 or TRBD2 for D (5 bases each). The CDR3 has 15 amino acids. Germline CDR1 SGHVS, CDR2 FNYEAQ. V was clipped by 5 bases and J by 3 bases, with 17 bases between them. For the CDR3, the DNA is TGTGCCAGCAGCGCAAATGTAGGGACGAACTACGAGCAGTACTTC. The encoded protein is CASSANVGTNYEQYF.